Listed below are T cell receptor beta chains from one sample, sequenced in a study of T cell responses to AZD1222 COVID-19 vaccine. The data were produced by immunoSEQ multiplex PCR, yet TCRdb's version contains in-frame clones alone and is incomplete. This repertoire shows about 150,000 clones, 90% found once; its top ten account for 18%. The source was peripheral blood, collected on day 0 of AZD1222 vaccination. These receptors originate from an adult in good health. Each CDR3 is given with its conserved first and last residue. A D gene is named only where the DNA matches it firmly. Some rows have no size entry. The others give once, few or many, or a class for an expanded clone.

D gene: .
J gene: TRBJ1-5
V gene: TRBV5-4
clone size: .
CDR3 DNA: TGTGCCAGCAGCACCAGTGGGAGTGGTCAGCCCCAGCATTTT
CDR3 protein: CASSTSGSGQPQHF

D gene: .
J gene: TRBJ1-3
V gene: TRBV4-3
clone size: once
CDR3 DNA: TGCGCCAGCAGCTCCTCGGCAGTCTCTGGAAACACCATATATTTT
CDR3 protein: CASSSSAVSGNTIYF

D gene: TRBD1
J gene: TRBJ1-1
V gene: TRBV27
clone size: .
CDR3 DNA: TGTGCCAGCACCGGGACAGGGTCTACTGAAGCTTTCTTT
CDR3 protein: CASTGTGSTEAFF

D gene: TRBD1
J gene: TRBJ1-1
V gene: TRBV6-5
clone size: .
CDR3 DNA: TGTGCCAGCAGGGCCGGGACAGCCAACACTGAAGCTTTCTTT
CDR3 protein: CASRAGTANTEAFF

D gene: .
J gene: TRBJ1-2
V gene: TRBV7-9
clone size: .
CDR3 DNA: TGTGCCAGCAGCTTAGGGGAGGGGCAGACCAACTATGGCTACACCTTC
CDR3 protein: CASSLGEGQTNYGYTF

D gene: .
J gene: TRBJ2-1
V gene: TRBV5-1
clone size: .
CDR3 DNA: TGCGCCAGCAGCTTGCAAGACTCCTACAATGAGCAGTTCTTC
CDR3 protein: CASSLQDSYNEQFF

D gene: TRBD2
J gene: TRBJ2-7
V gene: TRBV7-2
clone size: .
CDR3 DNA: TGTGCCAGCAGCTTAGGGCTAGCGGGGTCCCTAGGGCAGTACTTC
CDR3 protein: CASSLGLAGSLGQYF

D gene: TRBD2
J gene: TRBJ2-1
V gene: TRBV24-1
clone size: .
CDR3 DNA: TGTGCCACCAGTGACTCCCGACTAGCGGGAAGCTACAATGAGCAGTTCTTC
CDR3 protein: CATSDSRLAGSYNEQFF

D gene: TRBD1
J gene: TRBJ2-7
V gene: TRBV6-5
clone size: .
CDR3 DNA: TGTGCCAGCAGCTGGGACAGGGGGCTTGACGAGCAGTACTTC
CDR3 protein: CASSWDRGLDEQYF

D gene: TRBD1
J gene: TRBJ1-1
V gene: TRBV5-1
clone size: .
CDR3 DNA: TGCGCCAGCAGCTTACAGGGGGAAGCTTTCTTT
CDR3 protein: CASSLQGEAFF

D gene: .
J gene: TRBJ1-6
V gene: TRBV5-1
clone size: once
CDR3 DNA: TGCGCCAGCAGCCCCGGGGGAGGGCCCCCCCTCCTCCACTTT
CDR3 protein: CASSPGGGPPLLHF

D gene: .
J gene: TRBJ2-5
V gene: TRBV6-5
clone size: once
CDR3 DNA: TGTGCCAGCAGTTATTCTCGGTTGGAGTACTTC
CDR3 protein: CASSYSRLEYF

D gene: TRBD2
J gene: TRBJ2-5
V gene: TRBV28
clone size: .
CDR3 DNA: TGTGCCAGCAGTCCTAGCGGGAGGGGAGAGACCCAGTACTTC
CDR3 protein: CASSPSGRGETQYF

D gene: TRBD1
J gene: TRBJ2-4
V gene: TRBV11-3
clone size: once
CDR3 DNA: TGTGCCAGCAGCTTCAATTTTGGGACAGGGGGCGGCAACATTCAGTACTTC
CDR3 protein: CASSFNFGTGGGNIQYF

D gene: .
J gene: TRBJ2-7
V gene: TRBV12-5
clone size: .
CDR3 DNA: TGTGCTAGTGGTTTAAGATGGTCGCGGGGCGACTACGAGCAGTACTTC
CDR3 protein: CASGLRWSRGDYEQYF

D gene: TRBD1
J gene: TRBJ2-5
V gene: TRBV5-1
clone size: once
CDR3 DNA: TGCGCCAGCAGCTTGGGGACAGGAACAGAAGAGACCCAGTACTTC
CDR3 protein: CASSLGTGTEETQYF

D gene: .
J gene: TRBJ2-3
V gene: TRBV5-1
clone size: .
CDR3 DNA: TGCGCCAGCAGGCCGGGAGTCGGCACAGATACGCAGTATTTT
CDR3 protein: CASRPGVGTDTQYF

D gene: .
J gene: TRBJ1-2
V gene: TRBV12-3/TRBV12-4
clone size: few
CDR3 DNA: TGTGCCAGCAGTTCCGGGACCAAGGGTGGCTACACCTTC
CDR3 protein: CASSSGTKGGYTF

D gene: .
J gene: TRBJ1-1
V gene: TRBV28
clone size: .
CDR3 DNA: TGTGCCAGCAGTTTCCACCGGGAAAGAGGGGCTTTCTTT
CDR3 protein: CASSFHRERGAFF

D gene: .
J gene: TRBJ2-5
V gene: TRBV10-1
clone size: .
CDR3 DNA: TGCGCCAGCAGTGTAAACAGGAAAGAGACCCAGTACTTC
CDR3 protein: CASSVNRKETQYF

D gene: .
J gene: TRBJ1-6
V gene: TRBV9
clone size: .
CDR3 DNA: TGTGCCAGCAGCGTAGTGGCCGAGAATTCACCCCTCCACTTT
CDR3 protein: CASSVVAENSPLHF

D gene: .
J gene: TRBJ1-2
V gene: TRBV5-1
clone size: .
CDR3 DNA: TGCGCCAGCAGCTTGGATCAGACCTATGGCTACACCTTC
CDR3 protein: CASSLDQTYGYTF

D gene: .
J gene: TRBJ1-6
V gene: TRBV7-9
clone size: once
CDR3 DNA: TGTGCCAGCAGCCTCCTGGATTCACCCCTCCACTTT
CDR3 protein: CASSLLDSPLHF

D gene: .
J gene: TRBJ1-4
V gene: TRBV5-4
clone size: .
CDR3 DNA: TGTGCCAGCAGTCCCAGGGGTGAAAATGAAAAACTGTTTTTT
CDR3 protein: CASSPRGENEKLFF

D gene: .
J gene: TRBJ1-6
V gene: TRBV12-3/TRBV12-4
clone size: .
CDR3 DNA: TGTGCCAGCCAGGGAGTTCTTAGTTCACCCCTCCACTTT
CDR3 protein: CASQGVLSSPLHF

D gene: .
J gene: TRBJ2-3
V gene: TRBV27
clone size: .
CDR3 DNA: TGTGCCAGCAGTTTCAATTGGGATACGCAGTATTTT
CDR3 protein: CASSFNWDTQYF

D gene: TRBD2
J gene: TRBJ2-2
V gene: TRBV19
clone size: .
CDR3 DNA: TGTGCCAGTAGTCGGGGGACTAGCGGAACCGGGGAGCTGTTTTTT
CDR3 protein: CASSRGTSGTGELFF

D gene: .
J gene: TRBJ1-2
V gene: TRBV7-2
clone size: .
CDR3 DNA: TGTGCCAGCAGCTTAAGGGTCGCTAACTATGGCTACACCTTC
CDR3 protein: CASSLRVANYGYTF

D gene: .
J gene: TRBJ2-1
V gene: TRBV4-3
clone size: .
CDR3 DNA: TGCGCCAGCAGCCAAGAGGGAATAGCATACTCCCCTACATATGAGCAGTTCTTC
CDR3 protein: CASSQEGIAYSPTYEQFF

D gene: .
J gene: TRBJ2-2
V gene: TRBV3-1/TRBV3-2
clone size: .
CDR3 DNA: TGTGCCAGCAGCCCCATGCCCGGGAGCGGGGAGCTGTTTTTT
CDR3 protein: CASSPMPGSGELFF

D gene: TRBD1
J gene: TRBJ1-2
V gene: TRBV28
clone size: .
CDR3 DNA: TGTGCCAGCAGCTACCCCCTCGGGGACAGGGACTATGGCTACACCTTC
CDR3 protein: CASSYPLGDRDYGYTF

D gene: .
J gene: TRBJ1-4
V gene: TRBV6-5
clone size: .
CDR3 DNA: TGTGCCAGCAGTTACTTGGGGGCGCGCCCTAATGAAAAACTGTTTTTT
CDR3 protein: CASSYLGARPNEKLFF

D gene: TRBD2
J gene: TRBJ2-1
V gene: TRBV13
clone size: .
CDR3 DNA: TGTGCCAGCAGTCCTAACCTAGCGGGACCGAATGAGCAGTTCTTC
CDR3 protein: CASSPNLAGPNEQFF

D gene: .
J gene: TRBJ1-2
V gene: TRBV6-5
clone size: .
CDR3 DNA: TGTGCCAGCTCGCTCAAAGGCTACACCTTC
CDR3 protein: CASSLKGYTF

D gene: .
J gene: TRBJ1-1
V gene: TRBV30
clone size: .
CDR3 DNA: TGTGCCGGCGGAACAGGGCTGGACACTGAAGCTTTCTTT
CDR3 protein: CAGGTGLDTEAFF

D gene: .
J gene: TRBJ1-2
V gene: TRBV19
clone size: .
CDR3 DNA: TGTGCCAGTAGAACAGGACCTAACTATGGCTACACCTTC
CDR3 protein: CASRTGPNYGYTF

D gene: .
J gene: TRBJ1-2
V gene: TRBV12-5
clone size: .
CDR3 DNA: TGTGCTAGTGGTTTGGGGAACTATGGCTACACCTTC
CDR3 protein: CASGLGNYGYTF

D gene: .
J gene: TRBJ2-7
V gene: TRBV3-1/TRBV3-2
clone size: .
CDR3 DNA: TGTGCCAGCAGCGCCAGGGGGGGCTCCTACGAGCAGTACTTC
CDR3 protein: CASSARGGSYEQYF

D gene: .
J gene: TRBJ2-2
V gene: TRBV5-1
clone size: .
CDR3 DNA: TGCGCCAGCAGCGTGGGACTGTACACCGGGGAGCTGTTTTTT
CDR3 protein: CASSVGLYTGELFF

D gene: .
J gene: TRBJ2-7
V gene: TRBV19
clone size: .
CDR3 DNA: TGTGCCAGTAGTATAGACACAGGGATCTACGAGCAGTACTTC
CDR3 protein: CASSIDTGIYEQYF

D gene: .
J gene: TRBJ2-2
V gene: TRBV5-1
clone size: .
CDR3 DNA: TGCGCCAGCAGCTTTACAGGGCCCCTCGAGGAGAACACCGGGGAGCTGTTTTTT
CDR3 protein: CASSFTGPLEENTGELFF

D gene: .
J gene: TRBJ1-2
V gene: TRBV5-5
clone size: few
CDR3 DNA: TGTGCCAGCAGCTTGGACAGCACCTATGGCTACACCTTC
CDR3 protein: CASSLDSTYGYTF

D gene: .
J gene: TRBJ2-1
V gene: TRBV7-9
clone size: .
CDR3 DNA: TGTGCCAGCAGCCTATCTAGCGTCACGTACAATGAGCAGTTCTTC
CDR3 protein: CASSLSSVTYNEQFF

D gene: .
J gene: TRBJ1-6
V gene: TRBV7-9
clone size: .
CDR3 DNA: TGTGCCAGCAGCTTATCGGGTCCCAATAATTCACCCCTCCACTTT
CDR3 protein: CASSLSGPNNSPLHF

D gene: .
J gene: TRBJ1-6
V gene: TRBV9
clone size: .
CDR3 DNA: TGTGCCAGCGGGGTCAGAACAGATAATTCACCCCTCCACTTT
CDR3 protein: CASGVRTDNSPLHF

D gene: .
J gene: TRBJ2-5
V gene: TRBV7-2
clone size: .
CDR3 DNA: TGTGCCAGCAGCTTAGGCCTCGACGGAACGTACCAAGAGACCCAGTACTTC
CDR3 protein: CASSLGLDGTYQETQYF

D gene: .
J gene: TRBJ1-1
V gene: TRBV9
clone size: .
CDR3 DNA: TGTGCCAGCAGCCTTCAGGGTGGGTTCACTGAAGCTTTCTTT
CDR3 protein: CASSLQGGFTEAFF

D gene: .
J gene: TRBJ2-7
V gene: TRBV19
clone size: .
CDR3 DNA: TGTGCCAGTAGTACAAACCCGGAGCGAGCCTACGAGCAGTACTTC
CDR3 protein: CASSTNPERAYEQYF

D gene: TRBD2
J gene: TRBJ2-3
V gene: TRBV5-1
clone size: .
CDR3 DNA: TGCGCCAGCAGCTTGGACGGGACTAGCGGTTTCTACACAGATACGCAGTATTTT
CDR3 protein: CASSLDGTSGFYTDTQYF